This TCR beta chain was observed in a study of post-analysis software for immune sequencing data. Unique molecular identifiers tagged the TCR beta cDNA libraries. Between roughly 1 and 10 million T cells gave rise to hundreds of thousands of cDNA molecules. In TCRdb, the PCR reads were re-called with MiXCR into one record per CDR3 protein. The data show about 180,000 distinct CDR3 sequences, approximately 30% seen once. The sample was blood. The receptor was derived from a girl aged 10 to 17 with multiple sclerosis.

CDR3 nucleotides: TGCAGCGTCACATACAGGACCACTGAAGCTTTCTTT. Its translation is CSVTYRTTEAFF. The chain recombines TRBV29-1 with TRBJ1-1, with D maybe TRBD1 (5 bases). The CDR3 covers 12 residues. Germline CDR1 reads SQVTM; CDR2 reads ANQGSEA. The V gene lost 6 bases and the J gene lost 4 bases, with 12 bases spanning the gap.